This is a list of T cell receptor beta chains from one sample in a study of neurological immune-mediated disorders. TCRdb passed the 5' RACE reads through MiXCR, listing each CDR3 protein once. The table records 20,000 to 25,000 distinct CDR3 sequences, roughly an eighth of them present only once. Sequencing used CD4+ T cells from blood. The receptors originated from a female donor with HTLV-1-associated myelopathy (HAM/TSP). Both conserved end residues are trimmed from each CDR3.

j_call,v_call,cdr3_aa
TRBJ2-3,TRBV7-6,ASSFRQGLAGKDTQY
TRBJ1-1,TRBV3-1,ASSQGVAPGTEAF
TRBJ2-7,TRBV19,ATRQGAAYEQY
TRBJ2-2,TRBV20-1,SAPDRGRGGTGELF
TRBJ1-1,TRBV2,ASSDRGLFEAF
TRBJ1-2,TRBV12-3/TRBV12-4,ASSPQGRGYT
TRBJ2-7,TRBV5-1,ASSLAVAETYEQY
TRBJ1-2,TRBV10-3,AITLGQGVFALDGYT
TRBJ2-3,TRBV7-3,ASSLMRGSTDTQY
TRBJ2-1,TRBV20-1,SATGQTYNEQF
TRBJ2-2,TRBV5-1,ASSLVPGTGSGELF
TRBJ2-5,TRBV5-1,ASSLVLAGDPQETQY
TRBJ1-5,TRBV29-1,SVGGGLDQPQH
TRBJ2-7,TRBV20-1,SARAGGQGSYEQY
TRBJ2-3,TRBV5-1,ASSLVAGGTDTQY
TRBJ2-5,TRBV29-1,SADTGVRGETQY
TRBJ2-4,TRBV20-1,SANRGEAKNIQY
TRBJ2-7,TRBV20-1,SVIPVTDESYEQY